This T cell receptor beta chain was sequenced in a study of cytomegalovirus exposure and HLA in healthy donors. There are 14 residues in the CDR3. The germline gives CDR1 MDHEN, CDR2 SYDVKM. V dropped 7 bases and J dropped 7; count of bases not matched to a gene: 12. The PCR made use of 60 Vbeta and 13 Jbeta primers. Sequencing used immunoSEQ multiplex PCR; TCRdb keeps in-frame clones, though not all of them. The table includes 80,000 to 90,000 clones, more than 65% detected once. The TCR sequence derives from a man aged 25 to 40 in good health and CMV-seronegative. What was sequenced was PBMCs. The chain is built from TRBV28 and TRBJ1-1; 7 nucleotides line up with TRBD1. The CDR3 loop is CASTPGTAKVEAFF. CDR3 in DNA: TGTGCCAGCACCCCGGGGACAGCTAAGGTTGAAGCTTTCTTT.